This TCR beta chain was sequenced for a study of blood T cell repertoires in COVID-19. Looking at the study overall: The analysed material was cDNA or gDNA that came from T cells, B-cell-depleted T cells, or PBMCs.

Per the authors' pipeline: Scientists estimated how many nucleated cells there were by amplifying reference gene primers. Assay used: immunoSEQ multiplex PCR; TCRdb lists only in-frame clones, some missing. V, J and clone size were drawn from that table, and D and trimming were deduced from the DNA. The sample yields 85,000 to 130,000 clones, about 80% seen once. The CDR3 is made up of 15 amino acids. The V gene end was trimmed by 6 bases and the J gene end by 4 bases; junction bases not matched to a gene: 9. Germline V CDR1 and CDR2: MDHEN, SYDVKM. V is TRBV28 and J is TRBJ1-5; 7 bases match TRBD1. This clonotype was sampled from a woman in her sixties or seventies with acute or convalescent COVID-19. The sequenced sample was peripheral blood. The DNA of the CDR3 is TGTGCCAGCAGCTCCGCCACACAGGGGAATCAGCCCCAGCATTTT. Amino acid sequence: CASSSATQGNQPQHF.